This T cell receptor beta chain emerged from a study of T cell responses to AZD1222 COVID-19 vaccine. The study, taken as a whole, reports: Nearly half of the spike-specific TCRs reportedly recognize variant regions that carry no mutations. The study sampled repertoires only after the peak T cell response. Baseline serostatus was positive in only six AZD1222 recipients. Rises in breadth and depth of Spike-specific TCRs came after two AZD1222 doses.

TCRdb's copy holds only in-frame clones and misses some; the assay was immunoSEQ multiplex PCR. This table holds 120,000 to 150,000 clones, under 95% found once. A remark on this clone: Its specificity is not known.

Germline values: CDR1 MNHEY, CDR2 SMNVEV (reference sequence). V was pared by 2 bases and J by 4 bases, with 8 bases of the junction left unmatched. The CDR3 contains 16 residues. The specimen was peripheral blood, collected on day 0 of AZD1222 vaccination. This rearrangement joins TRBV27 to TRBJ2-3; 8 nucleotides agree with TRBD1. The receptor's source is an adult in good health. This CDR3 is CASSLPGQGRADTQYF. Written as DNA, the CDR3 is TGTGCCAGCAGTTTACCAGGACAGGGCCGGGCAGATACGCAGTATTTT.